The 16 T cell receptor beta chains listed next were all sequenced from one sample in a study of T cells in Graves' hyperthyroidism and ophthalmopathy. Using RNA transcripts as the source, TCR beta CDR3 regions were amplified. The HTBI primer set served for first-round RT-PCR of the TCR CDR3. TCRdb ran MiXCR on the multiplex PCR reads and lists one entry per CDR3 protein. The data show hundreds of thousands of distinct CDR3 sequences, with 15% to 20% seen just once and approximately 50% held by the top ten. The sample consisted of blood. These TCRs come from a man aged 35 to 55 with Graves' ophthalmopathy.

The CDR3 loop reads CSSRGLTESPEAFF. In DNA, the CDR3 is TGCAGCTCAAGGGGCCTCACAGAAAGTCCTGAAGCTTTCTTT. The genes are TRBV29-1 and TRBJ1-1; the D gene is possibly TRBD1 (5 bases). V shed 8 bases and J shed 6 bases, with 22 bases lying between them. The CDR3 length is 14 residues. CDR1 is SQVTM, CDR2 ANQGSEA, per germline.

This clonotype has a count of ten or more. CDR3 coding DNA: TGTGCCAGCAGTTCCCGCCAGTACGAGCAGTACTTC. Amino acids: CASSSRQYEQYF. The J gene is TRBJ2-7, the V gene TRBV27; D remains unclear. Per germline, CDR1 MNHEY and CDR2 SMNVEV (reference sequence). The CDR3 contains 12 residues. Deletions cut 4 bases from V and 4 bases from J, with 8 bases between.

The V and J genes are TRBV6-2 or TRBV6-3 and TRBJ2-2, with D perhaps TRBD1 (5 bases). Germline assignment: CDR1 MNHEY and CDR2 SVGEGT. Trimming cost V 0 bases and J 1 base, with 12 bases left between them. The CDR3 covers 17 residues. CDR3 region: CASSYSLGALNTGELFF. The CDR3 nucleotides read TGTGCCAGCAGTTACTCTCTTGGGGCTCTGAACACCGGGGAGCTGTTTTTT.

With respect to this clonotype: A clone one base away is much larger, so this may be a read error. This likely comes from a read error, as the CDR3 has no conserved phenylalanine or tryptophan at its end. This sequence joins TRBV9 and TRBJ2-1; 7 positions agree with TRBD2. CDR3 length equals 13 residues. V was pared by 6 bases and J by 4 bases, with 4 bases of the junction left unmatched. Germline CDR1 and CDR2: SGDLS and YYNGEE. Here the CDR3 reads CASKGGRYNEQFL. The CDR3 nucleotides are TGTGCCAGCAAGGGCGGGAGATACAATGAGCAGTTCCTC.

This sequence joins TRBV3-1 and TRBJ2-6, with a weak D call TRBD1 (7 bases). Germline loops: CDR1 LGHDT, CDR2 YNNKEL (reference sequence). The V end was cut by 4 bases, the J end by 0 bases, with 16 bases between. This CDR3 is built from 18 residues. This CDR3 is CASSLTGTRLSGANVLTF. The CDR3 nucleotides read TGTGCCAGCAGCCTGACAGGGACTCGTCTCTCTGGGGCCAACGTCCTGACTTTC.

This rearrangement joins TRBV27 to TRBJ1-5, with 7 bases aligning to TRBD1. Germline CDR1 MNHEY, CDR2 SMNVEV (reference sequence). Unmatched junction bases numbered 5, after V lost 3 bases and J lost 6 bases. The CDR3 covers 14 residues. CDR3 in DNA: TGTGCCAGCAGTTTGGGACAGTATGGTCAGCCCCAGCATTTT. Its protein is CASSLGQYGQPQHF.

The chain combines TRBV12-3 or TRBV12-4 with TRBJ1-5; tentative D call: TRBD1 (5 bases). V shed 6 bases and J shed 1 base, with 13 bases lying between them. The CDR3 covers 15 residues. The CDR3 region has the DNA TGTGCCAGCAGGGGGGTGGGGGGAAGCAATCAGCCCCAGCATTTT. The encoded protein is CASRGVGGSNQPQHF.

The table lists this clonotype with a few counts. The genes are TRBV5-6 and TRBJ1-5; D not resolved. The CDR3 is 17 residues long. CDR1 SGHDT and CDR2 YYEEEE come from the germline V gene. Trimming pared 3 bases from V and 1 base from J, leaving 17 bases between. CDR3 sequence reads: CASSSKGRYRSNQPQHF. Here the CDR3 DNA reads TGTGCCAGCAGCTCAAAAGGACGCTATAGGAGCAATCAGCCCCAGCATTTT. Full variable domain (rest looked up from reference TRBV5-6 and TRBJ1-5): DAGVTQSPTHLIKTRGQQVTLRCSPKSGHDTVSWYQQALGQGPQFIFQYYEEEERQRGNFPDRFSGHQFPNYSSELNVNALLLGDSALYLCASSSKGRYRSNQPQHFGDGTRLSIL.

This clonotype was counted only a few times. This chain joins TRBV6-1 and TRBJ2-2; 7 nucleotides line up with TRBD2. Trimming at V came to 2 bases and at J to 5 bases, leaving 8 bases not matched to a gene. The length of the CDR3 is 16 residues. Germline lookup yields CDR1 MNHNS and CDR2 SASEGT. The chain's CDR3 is CASSEPAGRGTGELFF. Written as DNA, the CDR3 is TGTGCCAGCAGTGAACCGGCGGGGCGGGGGACCGGGGAGCTGTTTTTT.

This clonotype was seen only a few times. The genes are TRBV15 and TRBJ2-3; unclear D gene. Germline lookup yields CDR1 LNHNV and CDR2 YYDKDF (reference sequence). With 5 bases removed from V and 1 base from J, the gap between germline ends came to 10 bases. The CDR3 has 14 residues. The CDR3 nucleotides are TGTGCCACCAGCTCCACCCGGGGCACAGATACGCAGTATTTT. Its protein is CATSSTRGTDTQYF.

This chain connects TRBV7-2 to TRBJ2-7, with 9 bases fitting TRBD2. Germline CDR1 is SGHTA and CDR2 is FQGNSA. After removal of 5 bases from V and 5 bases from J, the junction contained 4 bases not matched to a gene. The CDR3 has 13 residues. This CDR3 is CASSKGLANEQYF. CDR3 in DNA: TGTGCCAGCAGCAAGGGACTAGCTAACGAGCAGTACTTC.

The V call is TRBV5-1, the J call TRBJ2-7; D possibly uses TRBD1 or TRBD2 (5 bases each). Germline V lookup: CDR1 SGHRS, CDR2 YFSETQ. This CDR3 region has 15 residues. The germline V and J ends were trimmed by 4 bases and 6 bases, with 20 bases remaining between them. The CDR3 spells CASSVGDPRRSEQYF. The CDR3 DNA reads TGCGCCAGCAGCGTGGGGGACCCCCGCCGAAGCGAGCAGTACTTC.

In DNA, the CDR3 is TGTGCCAGCGGATACCCCCCTACCGGGACTAGCGGGGGAATTCAGGAGACCCAGTACTTC. Its protein product is CASGYPPTGTSGGIQETQYF. V gene TRBV11-2 combines with J gene TRBJ2-5, with 14 bases that match TRBD2. The ends lost 8 bases at V and 5 bases at J; junction bases unmatched: 22. There are 20 residues in the CDR3. CDR1 is SGHAT and CDR2 is FQNNGV in the germline V gene.

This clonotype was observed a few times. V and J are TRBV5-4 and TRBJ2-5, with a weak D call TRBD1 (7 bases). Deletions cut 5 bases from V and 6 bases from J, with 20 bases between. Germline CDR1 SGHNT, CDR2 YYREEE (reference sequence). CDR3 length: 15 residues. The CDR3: CASSFATGAGKTQYF. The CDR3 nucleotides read TGTGCCAGCAGTTTTGCAACAGGGGCGGGAAAGACCCAGTACTTC. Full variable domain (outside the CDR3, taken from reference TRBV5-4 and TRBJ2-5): ETGVTQSPTHLIKTRGQQVTLRCSSQSGHNTVSWYQQALGQGPQFIFQYYREEENGRGNFPPRFSGLQFPNYSSELNVNALELDDSALYLCASSFATGAGKTQYFGPGTRLLVL.

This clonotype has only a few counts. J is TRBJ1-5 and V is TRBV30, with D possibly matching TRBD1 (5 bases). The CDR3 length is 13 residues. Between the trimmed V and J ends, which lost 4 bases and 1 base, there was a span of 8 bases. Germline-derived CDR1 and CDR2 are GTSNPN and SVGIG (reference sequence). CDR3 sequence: CAWTGGSNQPQHF. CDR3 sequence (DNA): TGTGCCTGGACCGGGGGGAGCAATCAGCCCCAGCATTTT.

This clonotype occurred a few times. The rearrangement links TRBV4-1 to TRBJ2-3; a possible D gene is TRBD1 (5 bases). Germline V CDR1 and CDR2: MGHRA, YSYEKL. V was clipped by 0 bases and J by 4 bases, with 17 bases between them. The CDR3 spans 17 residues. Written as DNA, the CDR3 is TGCGCCAGCAGCCAAGAGGTGGGGCTAGGACCGGCAGATACGCAGTATTTT. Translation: CASSQEVGLGPADTQYF.